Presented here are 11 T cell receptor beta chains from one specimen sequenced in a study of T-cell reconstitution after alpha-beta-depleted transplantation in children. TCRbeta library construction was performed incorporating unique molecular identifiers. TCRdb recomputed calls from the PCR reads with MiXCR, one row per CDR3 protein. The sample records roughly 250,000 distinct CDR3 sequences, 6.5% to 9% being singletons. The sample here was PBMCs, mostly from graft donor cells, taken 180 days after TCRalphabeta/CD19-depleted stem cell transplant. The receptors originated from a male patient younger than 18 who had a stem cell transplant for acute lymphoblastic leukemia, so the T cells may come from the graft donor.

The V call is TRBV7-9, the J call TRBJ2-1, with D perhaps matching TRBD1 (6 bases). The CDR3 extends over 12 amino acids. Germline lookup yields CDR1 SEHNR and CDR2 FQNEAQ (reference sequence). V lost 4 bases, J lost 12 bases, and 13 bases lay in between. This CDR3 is CASSSWDKPQFF. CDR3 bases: TGTGCCAGCAGCTCGTGGGACAAGCCGCAGTTCTTC. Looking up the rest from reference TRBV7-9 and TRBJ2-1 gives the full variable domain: DTGVSQNPRHKITKRGQNVTFRCDPISEHNRLYWYRQTLGQGPEFLTYFQNEAQLEKSRLLSDRFSAERPKGSFSTLEIQRTEQGDSAMYLCASSSWDKPQFFGPGTRLTVL.

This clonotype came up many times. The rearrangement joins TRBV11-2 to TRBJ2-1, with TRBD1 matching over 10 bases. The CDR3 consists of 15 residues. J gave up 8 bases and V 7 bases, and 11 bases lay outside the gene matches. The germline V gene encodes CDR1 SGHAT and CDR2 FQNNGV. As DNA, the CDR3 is TGTGCCAGCACTCGGGGACAGGGGCACGGTTATGAGCAGTTCTTC. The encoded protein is CASTRGQGHGYEQFF.

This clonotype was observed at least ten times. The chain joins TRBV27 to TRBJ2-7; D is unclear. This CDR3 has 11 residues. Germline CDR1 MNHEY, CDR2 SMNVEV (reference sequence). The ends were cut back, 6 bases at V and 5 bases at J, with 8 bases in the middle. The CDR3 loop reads CASSGNHEQYF. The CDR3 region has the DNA TGTGCCAGCAGCGGAAACCACGAGCAGTACTTC.

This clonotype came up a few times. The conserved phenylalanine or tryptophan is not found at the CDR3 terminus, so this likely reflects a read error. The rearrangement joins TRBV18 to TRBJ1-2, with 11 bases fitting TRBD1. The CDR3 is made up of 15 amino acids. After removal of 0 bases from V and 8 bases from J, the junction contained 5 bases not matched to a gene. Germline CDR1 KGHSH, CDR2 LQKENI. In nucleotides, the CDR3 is TGTGCCAGCTCACCACCGGACAGGGGGCGCCAAGGCTACACCTTA. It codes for CASSPPDRGRQGYTL.

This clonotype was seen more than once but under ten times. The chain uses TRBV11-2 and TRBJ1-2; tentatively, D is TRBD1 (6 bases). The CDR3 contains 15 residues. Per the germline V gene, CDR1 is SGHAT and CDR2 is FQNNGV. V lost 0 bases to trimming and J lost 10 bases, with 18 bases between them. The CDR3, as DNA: TGTGCCAGCAGCTTAGATCGGGGGGCGCGTTACTCCTACACCTTC. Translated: CASSLDRGARYSYTF.

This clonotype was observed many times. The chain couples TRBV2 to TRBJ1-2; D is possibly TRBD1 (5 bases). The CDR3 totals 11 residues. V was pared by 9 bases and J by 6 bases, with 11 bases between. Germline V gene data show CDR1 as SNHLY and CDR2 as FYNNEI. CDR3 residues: CASQGRDGYTF. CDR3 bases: TGTGCCAGTCAGGGAAGAGATGGCTACACCTTC.

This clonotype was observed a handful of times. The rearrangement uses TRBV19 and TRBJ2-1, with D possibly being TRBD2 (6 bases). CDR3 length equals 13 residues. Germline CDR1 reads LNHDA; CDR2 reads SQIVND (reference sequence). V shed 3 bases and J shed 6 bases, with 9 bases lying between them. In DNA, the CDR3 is TGTGCCAGTAGTATTAGGACTATCAATGAGCAGTTCTTC. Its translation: CASSIRTINEQFF.

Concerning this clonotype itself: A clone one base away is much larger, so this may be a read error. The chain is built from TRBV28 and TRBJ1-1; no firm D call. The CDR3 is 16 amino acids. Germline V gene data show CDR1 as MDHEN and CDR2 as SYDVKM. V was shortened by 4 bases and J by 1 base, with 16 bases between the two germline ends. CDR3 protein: CASSSFNFRRNTEAFF. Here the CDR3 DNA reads TGTGCCAGCAGTTCATTCAATTTCAGGAGGAACACTGAAGCTTTCTTT.

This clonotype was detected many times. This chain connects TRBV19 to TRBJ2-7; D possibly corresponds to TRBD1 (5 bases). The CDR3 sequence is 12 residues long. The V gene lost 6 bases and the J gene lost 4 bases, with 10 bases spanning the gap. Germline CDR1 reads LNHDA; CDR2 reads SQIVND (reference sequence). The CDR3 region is CASSRVGYEQYF. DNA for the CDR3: TGTGCCAGTAGCAGGGTGGGATACGAGCAGTACTTC.

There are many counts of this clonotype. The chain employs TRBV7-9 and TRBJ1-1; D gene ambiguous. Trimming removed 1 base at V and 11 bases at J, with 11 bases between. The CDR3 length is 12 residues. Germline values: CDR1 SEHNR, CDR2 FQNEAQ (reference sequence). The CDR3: CASSLGGKQAFF. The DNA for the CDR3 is TGTGCCAGCAGCTTAGGTGGCAAGCAGGCTTTCTTT.

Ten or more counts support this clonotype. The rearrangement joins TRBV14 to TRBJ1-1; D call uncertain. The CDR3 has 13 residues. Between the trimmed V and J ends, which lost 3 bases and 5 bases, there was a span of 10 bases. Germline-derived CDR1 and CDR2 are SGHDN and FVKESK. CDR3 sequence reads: CASSQITQTEAFF. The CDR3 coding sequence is TGTGCCAGCAGCCAGATCACGCAAACTGAAGCTTTCTTT.